This T cell receptor beta chain was recorded in a study of blood T cells in healthy people across ages. Study conclusions and caveats: TCR beta diversity per million T cells fell roughly linearly with age.

As regards this clonotype: Antigen: not known.

At least 6.5 million PBMCs were isolated per sample. The total RNA that was extracted per sample amounted to at least 5.5 micrograms. Trimming removed 2 bases at V and 3 bases at J, with 13 bases between. Germline lookup yields CDR1 SGHTA and CDR2 FQGNSA. This CDR3 is 15 amino acids long. Using a J-beta primer mix together with a sample-barcoded 5' primer, a second PCR was run for about 6 to 11 cycles. Every single cDNA molecule received a tag from a template-switch adaptor with 12 random nucleotides. Using its own MiXCR run on the 5' RACE reads, TCRdb lists one record per CDR3 protein. The sample shows about 1.8 million distinct CDR3 sequences, about 50% of them seen only once.

The chain uses TRBV7-2 and TRBJ2-5; possibly TRBD1 for D (5 bases). The clonotype originates from a woman between 40 and 55 years old in good health. Sample: blood. CDR3 residues: CASSLYHDRKETQYF. CDR3 in DNA: TGTGCCAGCAGCTTATATCACGACAGAAAAGAGACCCAGTACTTC. Together with reference TRBV7-2 and TRBJ2-5, the CDR3 gives the full variable domain: GAGVSQSPSNKVTEKGKDVELRCDPISGHTALYWYRQSLGQGLEFLIYFQGNSAPDKSGLPSDRFSAERTGGSVSTLTIQRTQQEDSAVYLCASSLYHDRKETQYFGPGTRLLVL.